The rows below give T cell receptor beta chains drawn from one sample of a study of blood T cells in healthy people across ages. In TCRdb, the 5' RACE reads were re-called with MiXCR into one record per CDR3 protein. The table has approximately 1,000,000 distinct CDR3 sequences, around two fifths seen once. Sequencing was carried out using blood. The receptors were sampled from a man aged 18 to 29 in good health. The CDR3 runs from the conserved cysteine through the conserved F or W. Each record gives: V gene, clone size, J gene, D gene, CDR3 length, CDR3 protein, CDR3 DNA. A D gene is named only where the DNA matches it firmly. Clone size is given for some rows only: seen once, a few or many times, or a class if the clone is expanded.

V gene: TRBV3-1; clone size: once; J gene: TRBJ2-7; D gene: TRBD1; CDR3 length: 16; CDR3 protein: CASSLTPGQGTYEQYF; CDR3 DNA: TGTGCCAGCAGCCTAACACCGGGACAGGGCACCTACGAGCAGTACTTC
V gene: TRBV12-3/TRBV12-4; clone size: many; J gene: TRBJ1-2; D gene: -; CDR3 length: 11; CDR3 protein: CASSSGRNHTF; CDR3 DNA: TGTGCCAGCAGTAGCGGCAGGAACCACACCTTC
V gene: TRBV20-1; clone size: few; J gene: TRBJ2-7; D gene: -; CDR3 length: 12; CDR3 protein: CSVGRSSYEQYF; CDR3 DNA: TGCAGTGTGGGTCGGAGCTCCTACGAGCAGTACTTC
V gene: TRBV6-1; clone size: -; J gene: TRBJ2-3; D gene: -; CDR3 length: 16; CDR3 protein: CASDPLGGHSTDTQYF; CDR3 DNA: TGTGCCAGCGACCCACTAGGGGGGCATTCCACAGATACGCAGTATTTT
V gene: TRBV11-2; clone size: -; J gene: TRBJ1-4; D gene: -; CDR3 length: 14; CDR3 protein: CASSSARVNEKLFF; CDR3 DNA: TGTGCCAGCAGCTCGGCCAGGGTTAATGAAAAACTGTTTTTT
V gene: TRBV7-3; clone size: few; J gene: TRBJ1-1; D gene: -; CDR3 length: 16; CDR3 protein: CASSLTRVGEGTEAFF; CDR3 DNA: TGTGCCAGCAGCTTAACCAGGGTCGGGGAAGGAACTGAAGCTTTCTTT
V gene: TRBV6-5; clone size: -; J gene: TRBJ1-5; D gene: -; CDR3 length: 15; CDR3 protein: CASSPWHASNQPQHF; CDR3 DNA: TGTGCCAGCAGTCCCTGGCATGCTAGCAATCAGCCCCAGCATTTT
V gene: TRBV6-5; clone size: -; J gene: TRBJ1-6; D gene: TRBD1; CDR3 length: 18; CDR3 protein: CASSYSRDRGRMNSPLHF; CDR3 DNA: TGTGCCAGCAGTTACTCCAGGGACAGGGGAAGGATGAATTCACCCCTCCACTTT
V gene: TRBV20-1; clone size: -; J gene: TRBJ2-7; D gene: TRBD1; CDR3 length: 13; CDR3 protein: CSANAPDRVRQYF; CDR3 DNA: TGCAGTGCTAACGCTCCCGACAGGGTGAGGCAGTACTTC
V gene: TRBV20-1; clone size: few; J gene: TRBJ1-1; D gene: -; CDR3 length: 14; CDR3 protein: CSAVPDSPNTEAFF; CDR3 DNA: TGCAGTGCTGTACCGGACAGCCCGAACACTGAAGCTTTCTTT
V gene: TRBV6-6; clone size: -; J gene: TRBJ1-1; D gene: -; CDR3 length: 14; CDR3 protein: CASSDEVMNTEAFF; CDR3 DNA: TGTGCCAGCAGTGACGAGGTGATGAACACTGAAGCTTTCTTT
V gene: TRBV11-2; clone size: -; J gene: TRBJ2-2; D gene: -; CDR3 length: 13; CDR3 protein: CASDWGGTGELFF; CDR3 DNA: TGTGCCAGCGATTGGGGTGGGACAGGGGAGCTGTTTTTT
V gene: TRBV7-9; clone size: few; J gene: TRBJ2-1; D gene: -; CDR3 length: 15; CDR3 protein: CASSSPRESYNEQFF; CDR3 DNA: TGTGCCAGCAGCTCTCCGCGGGAATCCTACAATGAGCAGTTCTTC
V gene: TRBV28; clone size: -; J gene: TRBJ2-2; D gene: -; CDR3 length: 13; CDR3 protein: CASRITQAGELFF; CDR3 DNA: TGTGCCAGCAGGATCACACAGGCCGGGGAGCTGTTTTTT
V gene: TRBV6-2/TRBV6-3; clone size: -; J gene: TRBJ1-2; D gene: TRBD1; CDR3 length: 18; CDR3 protein: CASSYTGTGVGPNYGYTF; CDR3 DNA: TGTGCCAGCAGTTACACCGGGACAGGGGTAGGCCCTAACTATGGCTACACCTTC
V gene: TRBV20-1; clone size: -; J gene: TRBJ2-2; D gene: -; CDR3 length: 16; CDR3 protein: CSARKPGQTNTGELFF; CDR3 DNA: TGCAGTGCTAGGAAGCCCGGACAGACGAACACCGGGGAGCTGTTTTTT
V gene: TRBV6-5; clone size: few; J gene: TRBJ1-1; D gene: -; CDR3 length: 15; CDR3 protein: CASSVSGGMNTEAFF; CDR3 DNA: TGTGCCAGCTCTGTTTCGGGGGGAATGAACACTGAAGCTTTCTTT
V gene: TRBV12-3/TRBV12-4; clone size: once; J gene: TRBJ2-3; D gene: TRBD2; CDR3 length: 15; CDR3 protein: CASSPVGGSADTQYF; CDR3 DNA: TGTGCCAGCAGTCCCGTCGGGGGGAGCGCAGATACGCAATATTTT
V gene: TRBV7-9; clone size: -; J gene: TRBJ2-3; D gene: -; CDR3 length: 12; CDR3 protein: CASSINRDTQYF; CDR3 DNA: TGTGCCAGCAGCATAAATCGGGATACGCAGTATTTT
V gene: TRBV7-2; clone size: few; J gene: TRBJ2-7; D gene: TRBD2; CDR3 length: 15; CDR3 protein: CASSLVASGGYEQYF; CDR3 DNA: TGTGCCAGCAGCTTAGTAGCTAGCGGGGGTTACGAGCAGTACTTC
V gene: TRBV4-3; clone size: few; J gene: TRBJ1-6; D gene: -; CDR3 length: 17; CDR3 protein: CASSLGQSNAQNSPLHF; CDR3 DNA: TGCGCCAGCAGCCTGGGACAAAGCAATGCTCAAAATTCACCCCTCCACTTT
V gene: TRBV6-2/TRBV6-3; clone size: -; J gene: TRBJ1-3; D gene: TRBD1; CDR3 length: 17; CDR3 protein: CASSYSSGTGSGNTIYF; CDR3 DNA: TGTGCCAGCAGTTACTCGTCGGGGACAGGCTCTGGAAACACCATATATTTT
V gene: TRBV2; clone size: few; J gene: TRBJ1-5; D gene: -; CDR3 length: 15; CDR3 protein: CASSSDKYSNQPQHF; CDR3 DNA: TGTGCCAGCAGCTCGGACAAATATAGCAATCAGCCCCAGCATTTT
V gene: TRBV6-1; clone size: -; J gene: TRBJ1-1; D gene: -; CDR3 length: 14; CDR3 protein: CASRPGPQNTEAFF; CDR3 DNA: TGTGCCAGCAGGCCGGGACCGCAGAACACTGAAGCTTTCTTT
V gene: TRBV7-8; clone size: -; J gene: TRBJ1-2; D gene: TRBD1; CDR3 length: 14; CDR3 protein: CASSRRDRDYGYTF; CDR3 DNA: TGTGCCAGCAGCCGCCGGGACAGGGACTATGGCTACACCTTC
V gene: TRBV29-1; clone size: -; J gene: TRBJ2-3; D gene: -; CDR3 length: 13; CDR3 protein: CSAPARNTDTQYF; CDR3 DNA: TGCAGCGCCCCCGCTCGTAACACAGATACGCAGTATTTT
V gene: TRBV7-9; clone size: few; J gene: TRBJ2-1; D gene: TRBD2; CDR3 length: 18; CDR3 protein: CASSFRKVGGLAGLQQFF; CDR3 DNA: TGTGCCAGCAGCTTCAGGAAGGTCGGGGGACTAGCGGGTCTTCAGCAGTTCTTC
V gene: TRBV4-1; clone size: -; J gene: TRBJ1-5; D gene: TRBD1; CDR3 length: 17; CDR3 protein: CASSQAWTGEPNQPQHF; CDR3 DNA: TGCGCCAGCAGCCAAGCCTGGACAGGGGAACCCAATCAGCCCCAGCATTTT
V gene: TRBV6-5; clone size: -; J gene: TRBJ2-2; D gene: -; CDR3 length: 13; CDR3 protein: CASSYTGSGELFF; CDR3 DNA: TGTGCCAGCAGTTACACAGGGTCCGGGGAGCTGTTTTTT
V gene: TRBV4-3; clone size: few; J gene: TRBJ2-1; D gene: TRBD2; CDR3 length: 15; CDR3 protein: CASSQRTSGGNEQFF; CDR3 DNA: TGCGCCAGCAGCCAACGGACTAGCGGGGGCAATGAGCAGTTCTTC
V gene: TRBV29-1; clone size: few; J gene: TRBJ1-1; D gene: TRBD1; CDR3 length: 12; CDR3 protein: CSARTGSTEAFF; CDR3 DNA: TGCAGCGCGAGGACAGGCTCCACTGAAGCTTTCTTT
V gene: TRBV20-1; clone size: -; J gene: TRBJ2-7; D gene: TRBD2; CDR3 length: 15; CDR3 protein: CSARRGGTSAHEQYF; CDR3 DNA: TGCAGTGCTAGACGGGGGGGGACTAGCGCCCATGAGCAGTACTTC
V gene: TRBV18; clone size: -; J gene: TRBJ1-6; D gene: TRBD1; CDR3 length: 15; CDR3 protein: CASSPSGGDNSPLHF; CDR3 DNA: TGTGCCAGCTCACCATCAGGGGGAGATAATTCACCCCTCCACTTT
V gene: TRBV11-2; clone size: many; J gene: TRBJ2-1; D gene: -; CDR3 length: 15; CDR3 protein: CASSLEMHRPNEQFF; CDR3 DNA: TGTGCCAGCAGCTTAGAAATGCATCGTCCCAATGAGCAGTTCTTC
V gene: TRBV24-1; clone size: -; J gene: TRBJ2-2; D gene: -; CDR3 length: 14; CDR3 protein: CATSVAGAGGELFF; CDR3 DNA: TGTGCCACCAGTGTTGCAGGTGCGGGCGGGGAGCTGTTTTTT
V gene: TRBV27; clone size: few; J gene: TRBJ1-1; D gene: TRBD1; CDR3 length: 13; CDR3 protein: CASQMEGASEAFF; CDR3 DNA: TGTGCCAGCCAAATGGAGGGGGCCTCTGAAGCTTTCTTT
V gene: TRBV4-1; clone size: -; J gene: TRBJ2-3; D gene: -; CDR3 length: 13; CDR3 protein: CASSQLTTDTQYF; CDR3 DNA: TGCGCCAGCAGCCAACTAACCACAGATACGCAGTATTTT
V gene: TRBV27; clone size: -; J gene: TRBJ1-5; D gene: -; CDR3 length: 15; CDR3 protein: CASSFLGGGNQPQHF; CDR3 DNA: TGTGCCAGCAGTTTTTTGGGGGGTGGCAATCAGCCCCAGCATTTT
V gene: TRBV20-1; clone size: few; J gene: TRBJ2-1; D gene: TRBD2; CDR3 length: 12; CDR3 protein: CSASGGAGEQFF; CDR3 DNA: TGCAGTGCTAGCGGGGGGGCCGGTGAGCAGTTCTTC